These 30 T cell receptor beta chains were sequenced from one sample in a study of T cells expressing NK-cell markers. TCRdb reprocessed the 5' RACE reads and keeps a single row for each CDR3 protein, giving no DNA. The sample is made up of around 550,000 distinct CDR3 sequences, and the top ten hold 3% to 4.5% of it. The sequenced sample was blood T cells: a sorted CD56 or NKG2C T cell subset, CD4+ or CD8+ T cells, or bulk PBMC T cells (not recorded which). The receptors come from a man aged 18 to 29 in good health.

The V gene is TRBV10-3, the J gene TRBJ2-4; the D call from TCRdb, TRBD1, cannot be confirmed without DNA. Germline V gives CDR1 ENHRY, CDR2 SYGVKD. This CDR3 spans 12 amino acids. The CDR3 reads CATGTGTDIQYF.

The chain carries TRBV15 and TRBJ1-5; TCRdb lists TRBD1, though no DNA is available to test this call. Germline assignment: CDR1 LNHNV and CDR2 YYDKDF (reference sequence). CDR3 length: 16 residues. The CDR3 sequence: CATSRAQGTGKGPQHF. The variable domain in full, completed from reference TRBV15 and TRBJ1-5, reads DAMVIQNPRYQVTQFGKPVTLSCSQTLNHNVMYWYQQKSSQAPKLLFHYYDKDFNNEADTPDNFQSRRPNTSFCFLDIRSPGLGDTAMYLCATSRAQGTGKGPQHFGDGTRLSIL.

The chain links TRBV6-1 to TRBJ2-7; as DNA is missing, the TRBD2 call by TCRdb cannot be tested. Germline loops: CDR1 MNHNS, CDR2 SASEGT. The CDR3 runs 16 residues. The chain's CDR3 is CASRTYSGSFSYEQYF.

The chain recombines TRBV10-3 with TRBJ2-1; checking the TCRdb D call of TRBD2 is not possible without DNA. This CDR3 contains 13 residues. Germline CDR1 is ENHRY and CDR2 is SYGVKD. CDR3 residues: CATTSGSSNEQFF.

This rearrangement joins TRBV11-2 to TRBJ2-2. The CDR3 is 12 residues long. Germline loops: CDR1 SGHAT, CDR2 FQNNGV. The CDR3 sequence is CASTTVIGELFF.

This chain uses TRBV11-3 with TRBJ2-3; TCRdb lists TRBD2, though no DNA is available to test this call. CDR3 length equals 17 residues. Germline V gene data show CDR1 as SGHNT and CDR2 as YENEEA. This CDR3 is CASSLGLAGGPAGTQYF.

The chain links TRBV7-8 to TRBJ2-1; TCRdb calls TRBD2, which cannot be checked without DNA. The CDR3 spans 12 residues. Germline CDR1 and CDR2: SGHVS and FQNEAQ. The CDR3 spells CASSFPAEGKFF. The variable domain in full, with the rest retrieved from reference TRBV7-8 and TRBJ2-1, is GAGVSQSPRYKVAKRGQDVALRCDPISGHVSLFWYQQALGQGPEFLTYFQNEAQLDKSGLPSDRFFAERPEGSVSTLKIQRTQQEDSAVYLCASSFPAEGKFFGPGTRLTVL.

The rearrangement links TRBV2 to TRBJ1-4; there is no DNA to check the TCRdb D call of TRBD1. Germline assignment: CDR1 SNHLY and CDR2 FYNNEI. The CDR3 is 13 amino acids. Here the CDR3 reads CASSGTGGEKLFF.

V usage is TRBV21-1 and J usage is TRBJ2-1; there is no DNA to check the TCRdb D call of TRBD2. TRBV21-1 is tagged as a pseudogene. The CDR3 spans 17 residues. The CDR3: CASSKGESGIFYNEQFF.

This chain connects TRBV5-1 to TRBJ2-1; TCRdb's assignment of TRBD1 cannot be checked, as there is no DNA. The CDR3 runs 17 residues. Germline loops: CDR1 SGHRS, CDR2 YFSETQ. The CDR3 protein is CASIHKNTTETYNEQFF. Using reference TRBV5-1 and TRBJ2-1 for the parts outside the CDR3, the full variable domain is KAGVTQTPRYLIKTRGQQVTLSCSPISGHRSVSWYQQTPGQGLQFLFEYFSETQRNKGNFPGRFSGRQFSNSRSEMNVSTLELGDSALYLCASIHKNTTETYNEQFFGPGTRLTVL.

This chain joins TRBV20-1 and TRBJ1-2. The CDR3 loop spans 14 amino acids. Per the germline V gene, CDR1 is DFQATT and CDR2 is SNEGSKA (reference sequence). This CDR3 is CSAREVRLRDGYTF.

V and J are TRBV5-1 and TRBJ2-5; TCRdb gives TRBD2 as the D gene, but with no DNA this cannot be confirmed. The CDR3 is 16 amino acids. Looked up from germline, CDR1 is SGHRS and CDR2 is YFSETQ. The CDR3 reads CASSGIGGTLQETQYF.

The chain uses TRBV4-3 and TRBJ2-7; with no DNA, the TCRdb D assignment of TRBD1 cannot be verified. Looked up from germline, CDR1 is LGHNA and CDR2 is YSLEER. This CDR3 comprises 15 residues. Here the CDR3 reads CASSQDGQGANEQYF.

The chain couples TRBV16 to TRBJ1-4; lacking DNA, the TRBD1 call made by TCRdb goes unchecked. The CDR3 length is 18 residues. Germline V gene data show CDR1 as KGHSY and CDR2 as FQNENV. CDR3 region: CASSLPRTPDRVDEKLFF.

CDR3: CASSYSGSGRDTDTQYF. V and J are TRBV7-3 and TRBJ2-3; the D gene TCRdb calls, TRBD2, cannot be checked with no DNA. The CDR3 contains 17 residues. CDR1 is SGHTA and CDR2 is FQGTGA in the germline V gene.

The rearrangement uses TRBV5-1 and TRBJ1-6. The CDR3 covers 15 residues. CDR1 is SGHRS, CDR2 YFSETQ, per germline. CDR3 amino acids: CASSQDPVLGSPLHF.

This chain uses TRBV15 with TRBJ1-2. The length of the CDR3 is 14 residues. Germline values: CDR1 LNHNV, CDR2 YYDKDF (reference sequence). CDR3 sequence reads: CATSREFRDYGYTF. The full variable domain, in which reference TRBV15 and TRBJ1-2 provide the parts outside the CDR3, is DAMVIQNPRYQVTQFGKPVTLSCSQTLNHNVMYWYQQKSSQAPKLLFHYYDKDFNNEADTPDNFQSRRPNTSFCFLDIRSPGLGDTAMYLCATSREFRDYGYTFGSGTRLTVV.

This sequence joins TRBV6-2 or TRBV6-3 and TRBJ2-7; TCRdb calls TRBD2, which cannot be checked without DNA. CDR1 is MNHEY, CDR2 SVGEGT, per germline. CDR3 length: 14 residues. CDR3: CASSPSRQAYEQYF.

The J gene is TRBJ2-3, the V gene TRBV5-1; the TCRdb D gene call, TRBD2, has no DNA to confirm it. Germline CDR1 SGHRS, CDR2 YFSETQ. This CDR3 comprises 15 residues. The CDR3 sequence is CASSKTSGIKDTQYF.

The chain links TRBV27 to TRBJ1-5; the D call from TCRdb, TRBD1, cannot be confirmed without DNA. The germline CDR1 and CDR2 sequences are MNHEY and SMNVEV (reference sequence). The CDR3 length is 15 residues. The CDR3 spells CASRRQGVINQPQHF.

V usage is TRBV20-1 and J usage is TRBJ2-1. Germline V CDR1 and CDR2: DFQATT, SNEGSKA (reference sequence). The CDR3 is 16 residues long. CDR3 amino acids: CSAREGMRFPNNEQFF.

This rearrangement joins TRBV3-1 to TRBJ2-7; TCRdb outputs TRBD2, but without DNA this stays unchecked. CDR1 is LGHDT, CDR2 YNNKEL, per germline (reference sequence). This CDR3 spans 14 amino acids. This chain's CDR3 is CASSQGRASGEQYF.

The V call is TRBV21-1, the J call TRBJ2-1; TCRdb lists TRBD1, though no DNA is available to test this call. TRBV21-1 is tagged as a pseudogene. The CDR3 is 17 residues long. The CDR3 spells CASSKVLTGQDYNEQFF.

This chain connects TRBV5-1 to TRBJ2-4; TCRdb proposes TRBD1, but this gene call is untestable without DNA. The CDR3 totals 14 residues. CDR1 is SGHRS and CDR2 is YFSETQ in the germline V gene. This CDR3 is CASRPGAYGDIQYF.

V usage is TRBV9 and J usage is TRBJ2-1; TCRdb's D call of TRBD2 is untestable without DNA. The germline V gene has CDR1 SGDLS and CDR2 YYNGEE. The CDR3 runs 16 residues. CDR3 sequence reads: CASSVGIGGGYNEQFF.

This chain joins TRBV20-1 and TRBJ1-5; TCRdb gives TRBD1 as the D gene, but with no DNA this cannot be confirmed. CDR3 size: 17 residues. The germline gives CDR1 DFQATT, CDR2 SNEGSKA (reference sequence). The CDR3 loop is CSAQAIGTGDSNQPQHF.

The V and J genes are TRBV5-5 and TRBJ1-4. The CDR3 runs 13 residues. CDR1 SGHKS and CDR2 YYEKEE come from the germline V gene (reference sequence). CDR3 region: CASSVGINEKLFF.

CDR3: CASRLGRGALNEQFF. The chain combines TRBV27 with TRBJ2-1; there is no DNA to check the TCRdb D call of TRBD2. The CDR3 spans 15 residues. Germline-derived CDR1 and CDR2 are MNHEY and SMNVEV (reference sequence).

The chain employs TRBV7-2 and TRBJ2-5; TCRdb picks TRBD1, but there is no DNA to check that call. This CDR3 is 13 amino acids long. Germline CDR1 reads SGHTA; CDR2 reads FQGNSA. The CDR3 is CASRNRQQETQYF.

V is TRBV12-3 or TRBV12-4 and J is TRBJ2-5; TCRdb names TRBD2, which stays unverified in the absence of DNA. This CDR3 spans 13 amino acids. CDR3: CASRGPSGETQYF.